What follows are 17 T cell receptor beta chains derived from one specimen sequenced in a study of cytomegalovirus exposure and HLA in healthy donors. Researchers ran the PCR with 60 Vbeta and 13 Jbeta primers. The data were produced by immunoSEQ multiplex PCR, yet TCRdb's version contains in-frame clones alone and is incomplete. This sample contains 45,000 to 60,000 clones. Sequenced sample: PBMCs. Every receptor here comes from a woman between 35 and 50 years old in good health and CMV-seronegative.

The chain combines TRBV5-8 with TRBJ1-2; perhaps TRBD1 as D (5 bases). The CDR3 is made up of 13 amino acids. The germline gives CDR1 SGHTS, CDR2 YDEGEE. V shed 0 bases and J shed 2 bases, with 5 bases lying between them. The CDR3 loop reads CASSLGQNYGYTF. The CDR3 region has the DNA TGTGCCAGCAGCTTGGGACAGAACTATGGCTACACCTTC.

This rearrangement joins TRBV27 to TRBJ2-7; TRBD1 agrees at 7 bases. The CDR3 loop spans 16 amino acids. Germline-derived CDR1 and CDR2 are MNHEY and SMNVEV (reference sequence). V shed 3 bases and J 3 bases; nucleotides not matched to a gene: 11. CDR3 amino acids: CASSFRGLTSSYEQYF. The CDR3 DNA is TGTGCCAGCAGTTTCAGGGGGTTGACGTCAAGCTACGAGCAGTACTTC.

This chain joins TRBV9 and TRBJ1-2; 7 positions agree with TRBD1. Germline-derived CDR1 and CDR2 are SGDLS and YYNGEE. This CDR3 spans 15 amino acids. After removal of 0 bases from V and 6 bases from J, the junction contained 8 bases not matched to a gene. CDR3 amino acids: CASSVDPHRGDGYTF. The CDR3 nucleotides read TGTGCCAGCAGCGTAGACCCACACAGGGGCGATGGCTACACCTTC.

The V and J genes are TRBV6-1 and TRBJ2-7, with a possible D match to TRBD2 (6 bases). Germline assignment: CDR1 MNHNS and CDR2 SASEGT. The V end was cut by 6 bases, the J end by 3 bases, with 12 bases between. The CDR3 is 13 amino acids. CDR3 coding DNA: TGTGCCAGCAGCGAGACTAGGCTCTACGAGCAGTACTTC. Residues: CASSETRLYEQYF.

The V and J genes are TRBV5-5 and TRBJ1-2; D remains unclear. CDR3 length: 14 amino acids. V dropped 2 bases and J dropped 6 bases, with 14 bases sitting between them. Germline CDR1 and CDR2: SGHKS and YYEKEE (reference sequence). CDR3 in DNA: TGTGCCAGCAGCTTCGATCAAGGGAGACATGGCTACACCTTC. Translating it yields CASSFDQGRHGYTF.

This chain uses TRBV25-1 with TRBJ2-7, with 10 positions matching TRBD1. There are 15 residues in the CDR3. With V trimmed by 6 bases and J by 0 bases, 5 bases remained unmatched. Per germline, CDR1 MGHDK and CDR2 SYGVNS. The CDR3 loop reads CASSPTGGSSYEQYF. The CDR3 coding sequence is TGTGCCAGCAGCCCGACAGGGGGCAGCTCCTACGAGCAGTACTTC.

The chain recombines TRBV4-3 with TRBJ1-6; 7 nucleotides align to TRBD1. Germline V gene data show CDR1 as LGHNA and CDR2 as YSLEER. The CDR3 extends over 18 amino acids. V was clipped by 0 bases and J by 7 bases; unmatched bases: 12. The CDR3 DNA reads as TGCGCCAGCAGCCAAGATGGGTTGCAGGGGGTAAAAAATTCACCCCTCCACTTT. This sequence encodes CASSQDGLQGVKNSPLHF.

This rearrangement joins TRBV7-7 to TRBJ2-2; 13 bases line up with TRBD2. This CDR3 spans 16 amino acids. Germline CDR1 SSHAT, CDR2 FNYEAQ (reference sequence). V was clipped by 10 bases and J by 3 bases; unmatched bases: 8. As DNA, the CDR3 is TGTGCCACCCGGACTAGCGGGAGTGGGGACACCGGGGAGCTGTTTTTT. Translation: CATRTSGSGDTGELFF.

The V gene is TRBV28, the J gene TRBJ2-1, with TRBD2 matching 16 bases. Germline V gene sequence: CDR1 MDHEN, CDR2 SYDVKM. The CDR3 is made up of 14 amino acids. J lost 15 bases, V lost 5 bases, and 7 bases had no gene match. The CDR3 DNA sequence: TGTGCCAGCAGTAAGGGACTAGCGGGAGGGCCCACGTTCTTC. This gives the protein CASSKGLAGGPTFF.

The CDR3 loop reads CASSLGRSGSEAFF. In DNA form, the CDR3 reads TGTGCCAGCAGCTTAGGTCGTTCCGGTAGTGAAGCTTTCTTT. The rearrangement uses TRBV11-1 and TRBJ1-1; D is undetermined. V lost 1 base to trimming and J lost 7 bases, with 13 bases between them. The germline V gene has CDR1 SGHAT and CDR2 FQDESV (reference sequence). CDR3 length: 14 amino acids. The variable domain in full, completed from reference TRBV11-1 and TRBJ1-1, reads EAEVAQSPRYKITEKSQAVAFWCDPISGHATLYWYRQILGQGPELLVQFQDESVVDDSQLPKDRFSAERLKGVDSTLKIQPAELGDSAMYLCASSLGRSGSEAFFGQGTRLTVV.

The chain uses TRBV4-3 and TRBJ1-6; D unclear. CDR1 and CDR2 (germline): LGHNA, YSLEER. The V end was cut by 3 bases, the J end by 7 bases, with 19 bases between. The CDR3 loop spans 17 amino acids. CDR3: CASSHDPTSGPNSPLHF. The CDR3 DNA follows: TGCGCCAGCAGCCATGACCCTACCTCAGGCCCGAATTCACCCCTCCACTTT.

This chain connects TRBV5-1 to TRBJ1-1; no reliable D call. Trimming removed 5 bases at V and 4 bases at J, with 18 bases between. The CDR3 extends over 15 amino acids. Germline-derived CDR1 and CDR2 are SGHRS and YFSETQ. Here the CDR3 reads CASREYTSGGTEAFF. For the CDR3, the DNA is TGCGCCAGCAGAGAATATACCTCGGGAGGCACTGAAGCTTTCTTT.

In nucleotides, the CDR3 is TGTGCCAGCAGTTACTCAGCGAGAGCGGGGGCCGGGGAGCTGTTTTTT. Translated, it gives CASSYSARAGAGELFF. This rearrangement joins TRBV6-5 to TRBJ2-2; 8 nucleotides line up with TRBD2. CDR3 length equals 16 residues. The germline gives CDR1 MNHEY, CDR2 SVGAGI. J lost 6 bases, V lost 0 bases, and 6 bases had no gene match.

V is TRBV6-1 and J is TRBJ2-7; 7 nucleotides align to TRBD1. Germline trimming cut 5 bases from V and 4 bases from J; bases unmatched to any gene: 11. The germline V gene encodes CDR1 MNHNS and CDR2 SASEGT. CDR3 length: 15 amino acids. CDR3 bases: TGTGCCAGCAGTATTCCGGGACAGAATATTTACGAGCAGTACTTC. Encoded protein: CASSIPGQNIYEQYF.

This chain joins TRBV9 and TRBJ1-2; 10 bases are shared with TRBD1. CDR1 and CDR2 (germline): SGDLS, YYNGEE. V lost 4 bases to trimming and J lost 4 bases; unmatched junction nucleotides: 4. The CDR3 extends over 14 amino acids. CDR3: CASSPGQGVYGYTF. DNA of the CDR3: TGTGCCAGCAGCCCCGGACAGGGGGTCTATGGCTACACCTTC.

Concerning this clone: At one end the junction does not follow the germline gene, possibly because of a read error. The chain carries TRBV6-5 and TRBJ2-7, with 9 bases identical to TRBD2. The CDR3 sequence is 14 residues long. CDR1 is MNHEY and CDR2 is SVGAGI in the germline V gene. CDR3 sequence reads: CASSPGLASSEQYF. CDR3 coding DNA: TGTGCCAGCAGTCCGGGACTAGCTTCCTCCGAGCAGTACTTC.

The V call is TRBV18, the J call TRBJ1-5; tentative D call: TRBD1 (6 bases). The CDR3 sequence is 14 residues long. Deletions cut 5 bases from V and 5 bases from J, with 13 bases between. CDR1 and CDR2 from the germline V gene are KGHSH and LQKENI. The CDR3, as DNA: TGTGCCAGCTCATCAGGGGAATTCCATCAGCCCCAGCATTTT. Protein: CASSSGEFHQPQHF.